This T cell receptor (beta chain) was sequenced for a study of glioma-infiltrating T cells. Overall study results and limits: Above-expected tissue-blood divergence occurred in all gliomas, most in low-grade ones.

Trimming left V 1 base short and J 3 bases short, with 7 bases between. This CDR3 is built from 14 residues. Using RNA template, CDR3s of TCR alpha and beta were amplified with iRepertoire arm-PCR. Input was about 85-400 ng of tissue mRNA or PBMC total RNA. MiXCR was run by TCRdb on the multiplex PCR reads, yielding one entry per CDR3 protein. The repertoire has about 130,000 distinct CDR3 sequences, 23% of them found once; the top ten carry 13% to 15%. At least ten counts were recorded for this clonotype. As yet, its antigen is unknown. The chain links TRBV12-3 or TRBV12-4 to TRBJ1-5; no definite D call. The sequence was obtained from a human donor with low-grade glioma or glioblastoma, undergoing nonglioma brain surgery, or in good health (not recorded which). The material sequenced was glioma tissue, nonneoplastic brain tissue, or PBMCs (not recorded which). The CDR3 DNA reads as TGTGCCAGCAGTTTAGGAGGTCTCAATCAGCCCCAGCATTTT. As protein: CASSLGGLNQPQHF.